This entry is about one TCR beta chain. These data originate in a study of PD-1 blockade in classical Hodgkin lymphoma. Produced via immunoSEQ multiplex PCR; TCRdb's table is partial and in-frame only. The sample includes 60,000 or so clones, 90% of them seen just once. The CDR3 has 14 amino acids. Germline V gene data show CDR1 as MNHEY and CDR2 as SMNVEV (reference sequence). V lost 5 bases and J lost 4, with 12 bases in between. Each patient's relapse followed autologous stem cell transplantation, and brentuximab vedotin exposure varied. The rearrangement links TRBV27 to TRBJ2-1; possible D gene TRBD2, 6 bases. The sequence derives from a human donor with classical Hodgkin lymphoma. The sequenced sample was peripheral blood mononuclear cells (PBMCs), obtained at baseline. DNA for the CDR3: TGTGCCAGCAGTCCCTACGGGGGTTACAATGAGCAGTTCTTC. Translation: CASSPYGGYNEQFF.